The 25 T cell receptor beta chains below come from one sample, sequenced in a study of post-analysis software for immune sequencing data. Overall study findings and caveats: TRBV5-6, TRBV5-1 and TRBV20-1 belonged to a set of about five TRBV segments that were more frequent in patients than controls.

Every TCR beta cDNA library bore unique molecular identifiers. TCRdb analysed the PCR reads with MiXCR anew, one entry per CDR3 protein. The sample consists of about 560,000 distinct CDR3 sequences, 44% of them appearing once. Their recognized antigens are unknown. Sequenced: blood. These receptors all stem from a girl aged 10 to 17 with multiple sclerosis.

The table lists this clonotype with a few counts. The V call is TRBV4-1, the J call TRBJ2-5, with D unclear. This CDR3 comprises 15 residues. The V and J ends lost 0 bases and 4 bases respectively, with 12 bases between them. Germline CDR1 MGHRA, CDR2 YSYEKL. CDR3 coding DNA: TGCGCCAGCAGCCAAGATGGGGATTTTTCAGAGACCCAGTACTTC. It codes for CASSQDGDFSETQYF.

In this sample, this clonotype turned up a few times. The CDR3 DNA is TGCAGTGCTGAAGGGATGTTCTACGAGCAGTACTTC. It translates to CSAEGMFYEQYF. The chain is built from TRBV20-1 and TRBJ2-7; D is unclear. The V end was cut by 5 bases, the J end by 3 bases, with 11 bases between. The germline gives CDR1 DFQATT, CDR2 SNEGSKA (reference sequence). This CDR3 comprises 12 residues.

V usage is TRBV12-3 or TRBV12-4 and J usage is TRBJ2-6, with D uncertain. V lost 2 bases and J lost 3, with 14 bases in between. This CDR3 has 17 residues. The CDR3 region is CASSLIPSKDGANVLTF. The CDR3, as DNA: TGTGCCAGCAGTTTAATCCCATCAAAGGATGGGGCCAACGTCCTGACTTTC.

This chain uses TRBV7-7 with TRBJ2-6; a possible D gene is TRBD1 (6 bases). Trimming cost V 3 bases and J 4 bases, with 10 bases left between them. The CDR3 runs to 15 residues. Germline V CDR1 and CDR2: SSHAT, FNYEAQ (reference sequence). The CDR3 is CASSLGHAGANVLTF. The DNA of the CDR3 is TGTGCCAGCAGCTTGGGACATGCGGGGGCCAACGTCCTGACTTTC.

This clonotype showed up just a few times. The rearrangement uses TRBV27 and TRBJ2-7; tentative D call: TRBD2 (7 bases). Looked up from germline, CDR1 is MNHEY and CDR2 is SMNVEV (reference sequence). CDR3 length: 17 amino acids. V was trimmed by 5 bases and J by 1 base, leaving 21 bases between them. CDR3 in DNA: TGTGCCAGCAGTCCACGAGAAGGGGGGGTCAGTTCCTACGAGCAGTACTTC. It specifies CASSPREGGVSSYEQYF.

The V and J genes are TRBV9 and TRBJ2-6; 7 bases map to TRBD1. V trimming: 0 bases; J trimming: 0 bases; junction bases outside the gene matches: 9. Germline loops: CDR1 SGDLS, CDR2 YYNGEE. The CDR3 sequence is 19 residues long. The CDR3 bases are TGTGCCAGCAGCGTAGAGGGTACGACAGGGCTCTCTGGGGCCAACGTCCTGACTTTC. It codes for CASSVEGTTGLSGANVLTF.

J is TRBJ2-3 and V is TRBV5-1, with 13 positions matching TRBD2. The CDR3 consists of 16 residues. The germline V gene encodes CDR1 SGHRS and CDR2 YFSETQ. The V gene end was trimmed by 4 bases and the J gene end by 3 bases; junction bases not matched to a gene: 5. The CDR3 DNA follows: TGCGCCAGCAGCGCCTTGGGACTAGCGGGAACAGATACGCAGTATTTT. The encoded protein is CASSALGLAGTDTQYF.

This clonotype turned up a few times. This CDR3 reads CGISGSSSYEQYF. CDR3 DNA: TGCGGGATCTCCGGGTCCAGCTCCTACGAGCAGTACTTC. The chain couples TRBV29-1 to TRBJ2-7; no clear D gene. Per the germline V gene, CDR1 is SQVTM and CDR2 is ANQGSEA. CDR3 size: 13 residues.

The chain recombines TRBV20-1 with TRBJ1-2; possible D gene TRBD1, 5 bases. V lost 6 bases, J lost 7 bases, and 9 bases lay in between. Germline lookup yields CDR1 DFQATT and CDR2 SNEGSKA (reference sequence). The CDR3 loop spans 10 amino acids. CDR3 DNA: TGCAGTGCCCGCCAGGGTGGCTACACCTTC. Protein sequence: CSARQGGYTF.

In its sample, this clonotype was seen once. This rearrangement joins TRBV24-1 to TRBJ2-3; 7 bases align to TRBD1. The CDR3 totals 16 residues. After removal of 10 bases from V and 1 base from J, the junction contained 13 bases not matched to a gene. Per the germline V gene, CDR1 is KGHDR and CDR2 is SFDVKD. The chain's CDR3 is CATQSPRGRGTDTQYF. DNA of the CDR3: TGTGCCACGCAATCACCAAGGGGGCGCGGCACAGATACGCAGTATTTT.

The V gene is TRBV5-1, the J gene TRBJ1-2, with 8 bases that match TRBD1. The J segment lost 8 bases and the V segment lost 7 bases, leaving 13 bases of the junction unmatched. The CDR3 has 14 amino acids. In germline, CDR1 is SGHRS, CDR2 YFSETQ. CDR3 loop: CASGSPDRVYGYTF. DNA for the CDR3: TGCGCCAGCGGCTCCCCGGACAGGGTCTACGGCTACACCTTC.

The J gene is TRBJ2-7, the V gene TRBV27; D may correspond to TRBD1 or TRBD2 (5 bases each). This CDR3 spans 12 amino acids. V lost 5 bases and J lost 11, with 16 bases in between. CDR1 is MNHEY and CDR2 is SMNVEV in the germline V gene (reference sequence). CDR3 nucleotide sequence: TGTGCCAGCAGTCCGCTTGGGGGAAATGAGTACTTC. It specifies CASSPLGGNEYF.

The chain joins TRBV29-1 to TRBJ2-7; the D gene is possibly TRBD1 (6 bases). The CDR3 length is 12 residues. The ends were cut back, 7 bases at V and 0 bases at J, with 10 bases in the middle. Germline CDR1 SQVTM, CDR2 ANQGSEA. The CDR3, as DNA: TGCAGCGGGGCAGGGGACTCCTACGAGCAGTACTTC. It specifies CSGAGDSYEQYF.

The chain links TRBV5-1 to TRBJ2-5, with TRBD2 matching over 10 bases. The junction had 26 bases not matched to a gene; V was cut back by 4 bases and J by 11 bases. The CDR3 runs 19 residues. Per germline, CDR1 SGHRS and CDR2 YFSETQ. The CDR3: CASSEFGGQVLAGAQEQYF. In DNA, the CDR3 is TGCGCCAGCAGCGAATTCGGGGGACAGGTTCTAGCGGGAGCTCAAGAGCAGTACTTC.

The chain combines TRBV7-6 with TRBJ1-3; D is uncertain. V was cut by 0 bases and J by 0 bases, with 12 bases left in between. CDR1 and CDR2 from the germline V gene are SGHVS and FNYEAQ. This CDR3 has 17 amino acids. The CDR3 sequence: CASSLAPGSSSGNTIYF. DNA of the CDR3: TGTGCCAGCAGCTTAGCCCCCGGCAGCAGCTCTGGAAACACCATATATTTT.

This clonotype showed up many times. The chain employs TRBV7-2 and TRBJ2-5; D is undetermined. Trimming stripped 3 bases from V and 1 base from J, with 12 bases between. Looked up from germline, CDR1 is SGHTA and CDR2 is FQGNSA. The CDR3 extends over 15 amino acids. Here the CDR3 reads CASSLYSDRQETQYF. The CDR3 DNA is TGTGCCAGCAGCTTGTATTCGGACCGCCAAGAGACCCAGTACTTC.

J is TRBJ2-5 and V is TRBV9, with D perhaps matching TRBD2 (7 bases). The CDR3 totals 15 residues. Germline values: CDR1 SGDLS, CDR2 YYNGEE. With 4 bases removed from V and 2 bases from J, the gap between germline ends came to 15 bases. This CDR3 reads CASSPGGAFQETQYF. The CDR3 bases are TGTGCCAGCAGCCCTGGGGGGGCGTTTCAAGAGACCCAGTACTTC.

The chain carries TRBV9 and TRBJ2-2, with D perhaps TRBD1 (5 bases). Germline CDR1 and CDR2: SGDLS and YYNGEE. Trimming stripped 4 bases from V and 0 bases from J, with 16 bases between. The length of the CDR3 is 17 residues. In DNA, the CDR3 is TGTGCCAGCAGCCCCCCAAGGGGATCCGCGAACACCGGGGAGCTGTTTTTT. The encoded protein is CASSPPRGSANTGELFF. The entire variable domain, with the rest obtained from reference TRBV9 and TRBJ2-2, is as follows: DSGVTQTPKHLITATGQRVTLRCSPRSGDLSVYWYQQSLDQGLQFLIQYYNGEERAKGNILERFSAQQFPDLHSELNLSSLELGDSALYFCASSPPRGSANTGELFFGEGSRLTVL.

This clonotype was seen just once. The rearrangement links TRBV30 to TRBJ1-5; tentatively, D is TRBD1 (5 bases). Looked up from germline, CDR1 is GTSNPN and CDR2 is SVGIG (reference sequence). Trimming removed 0 bases from V and 0 bases from J, with 12 bases in between. The CDR3 sequence is 16 residues long. CDR3 loop: CAWSVTGPYSNQPQHF. In nucleotides, the CDR3 is TGTGCCTGGAGTGTAACAGGACCTTATAGCAATCAGCCCCAGCATTTT.

This clonotype has a count of ten or more. This chain connects TRBV5-1 to TRBJ2-7; D unresolved. Trimming cost V 0 bases and J 5 bases, with 3 bases left between them. This CDR3 contains 11 residues. Per germline, CDR1 SGHRS and CDR2 YFSETQ. The chain's CDR3 is CASSLDHEQYF. CDR3 nucleotide sequence: TGCGCCAGCAGCTTGGACCACGAGCAGTACTTC.

The CDR3 protein is CASSLDPFNYGYTF. The CDR3 nucleotides are TGCGCCAGCAGCTTGGATCCATTTAACTATGGCTACACCTTC. The gene calls are TRBV5-1 and TRBJ1-2; D gene ambiguous. Per the germline V gene, CDR1 is SGHRS and CDR2 is YFSETQ. V lost 0 bases and J lost 1, with 7 bases in between. This CDR3 region has 14 residues.

CDR3 in DNA: TGTGCCAGCAGCTTAGTGGTAGGGCGGGGGACAGCAGATACGCAGTATTTT. Its translation is CASSLVVGRGTADTQYF. V usage is TRBV7-2 and J usage is TRBJ2-3, with D tentatively TRBD1 or TRBD2 (7 bases each). The CDR3 spans 17 residues. Deletions cut 1 base from V and 4 bases from J, with 18 bases between. Germline CDR1 SGHTA, CDR2 FQGNSA.

J is TRBJ1-1 and V is TRBV12-3 or TRBV12-4; no reliable D call. V shed 0 bases and J shed 8 bases, with 7 bases lying between them. The CDR3 contains 12 residues. The CDR3 protein is CASSLARMEAFF. The CDR3 bases are TGTGCCAGCAGTTTAGCGAGAATGGAAGCTTTCTTT.

The rearrangement uses TRBV29-1 and TRBJ2-7, with D perhaps TRBD2 (5 bases). This CDR3 is 13 amino acids long. V was pared by 0 bases and J by 3 bases, with 9 bases between. The V gene's germline CDR1 is SQVTM and CDR2 ANQGSEA. For the CDR3, the DNA is TGCAGCGTTGAAGAGTCGGGGTTCTACGAGCAGTACTTC. It specifies CSVEESGFYEQYF.

The chain employs TRBV20-1 and TRBJ1-1; D is unclear. Per germline, CDR1 DFQATT and CDR2 SNEGSKA (reference sequence). With 5 bases removed from V and 10 bases from J, the gap between germline ends came to 14 bases. The CDR3 has 11 amino acids. The CDR3 spells CSAEESGGAFF. CDR3 bases: TGCAGTGCTGAGGAGTCCGGAGGAGCTTTCTTT.